This T cell receptor beta chain derives from a study of T cell repertoires in cytomegalovirus infection. Study at large: Recently identified HLA-C-restricted CMV epitopes and well-studied HLA-B-restricted CMV epitopes were used by the study. Signatures in public TCR beta sequences pointed to both CMV infection and matching HLA type.

Note on this clonotype: Its antigen is not identified.

The CDR3 length is 12 residues. V dropped 2 bases and J dropped 5 bases, with 4 bases sitting between them. CDR1 is LNHDA and CDR2 is SQIVND in the germline V gene (reference sequence). TCRdb fed the reads into MiXCR, producing one record per CDR3 protein. The data contain about 310,000 distinct CDR3 sequences, around a quarter of them singletons. General observations from the study: The study identified carriers of CMV plus the relevant HLA from cumulative public TCR beta family frequency. Ex vivo responses were dominated by HLA-C-restricted CMV-specific TCR beta clonotypes.

The receptor's source is a human donor in good health (CMV status not recorded). Some clones in this sample may be carry-over from other donors' samples. The sequencing here drew on cultured PBMCs, taken from culture after CMV antigen stimulation. This chain joins TRBV19 and TRBJ1-5; no clear D. CDR3 nucleotide sequence: TGTGCCAGTAGTATAAAAGATCAGCCCCAGCATTTT. It codes for CASSIKDQPQHF. Drawing the rest from reference TRBV19 and TRBJ1-5, the complete variable domain is DGGITQSPKYLFRKEGQNVTLSCEQNLNHDAMYWYRQDPGQGLRLIYYSQIVNDFQKGDIAEGYSVSREKKESFPLTVTSAQKNPTAFYLCASSIKDQPQHFGDGTRLSIL.